What follows describes a single T cell receptor beta chain. The target antigen is unknown. The entry originates in a study of cytomegalovirus exposure and HLA in healthy donors. Whole-study findings and limits: Later work found most CMV-associated TCR beta chains apparently HLA-restricted. A later analysis showed HLA-associated TCR beta chains outstripping equally common others in clonal expansion.

The CDR3 has 18 amino acids. With V trimmed by 2 bases and J by 5 bases, 12 bases remained unmatched. Germline V gene lookup returns CDR1 SGHTA and CDR2 FQGNSA. Primers included in the PCR were 60 Vbeta and 13 Jbeta primers. Authors' data handling: A later analysis counted around 80 million unique TCR beta chains, 9.5 million to 13 million shared. The protocol was immunoSEQ multiplex PCR, while the TCRdb copy is restricted to in-frame clones and leaves out a portion. V, J and clone size reflect that table, while D and trimming were determined from the DNA. The sample lists approximately 91,000 clones; more than 65% were seen once.

The sequenced sample was PBMCs. The sequence was collected from a human donor in good health. The chain is built from TRBV7-2 and TRBJ2-1, with 10 bases aligning to TRBD2. The CDR3 sequence: CASSLIAGGIQRHNEQFF. The CDR3 coding sequence is TGTGCCAGCAGCTTAATAGCGGGGGGCATCCAGCGACACAATGAGCAGTTCTTC.